The 18 T cell receptor beta chains listed next were all sequenced from one sample in a study of T cell changes during pregnancy in multiple sclerosis (dated by TCRdb to the late 2010s). To prepare the library, the immunoSEQ multiplex PCR assay was applied. The table was pulled from immuneACCESS by TCRdb, which kept in-frame rearrangements only. Such tables lose some clones; where checked, under half of the loss comes from unresolved V genes, and the rest has no known cause. Present in this sample are 65,000 to 90,000 clones, 92% of which were seen just once. The leading ten clones occupy 2.8% of the sample. Here the sequenced sample was peripheral blood, taken in the third trimester of pregnancy. The receptors originated from a female donor in good health, enrolled as a control in a pregnancy study.

This clone was seen once. The V call is TRBV6-4, the J call TRBJ2-2; TRBD2 aligns across 7 bases. In germline, CDR1 is MRHNA, CDR2 SNTAGT. The V and J ends lost 5 bases and 6 bases, in that order; junction bases with no gene match: 6. This CDR3 contains 14 residues. This CDR3 reads CASSPTSAAGELFF. Here the CDR3 DNA reads TGTGCCAGCAGTCCTACTAGCGCGGCCGGGGAGCTGTTTTTT.

This chain joins TRBV9 and TRBJ2-5; maybe TRBD2 (7 bases). This CDR3 is built from 14 residues. The germline V gene has CDR1 SGDLS and CDR2 YYNGEE. Trimming shortened V by 4 bases and J by 5 bases, and 15 bases separated the two germline ends. The CDR3, as DNA: TGTGCCAGCAGCCCGGGGAGGGGGGACGAGACCCAGTACTTC. As protein: CASSPGRGDETQYF.

The V call is TRBV29-1, the J call TRBJ1-1; D gene uncertain. The germline V gene has CDR1 SQVTM and CDR2 ANQGSEA. There are 12 residues in the CDR3. V lost 3 bases to trimming and J lost 9 bases, with 14 bases between them. The DNA for the CDR3 is TGCAGCGTTGATAAGGCTAGCAATCAAGCTTTCTTT. As protein: CSVDKASNQAFF.

The chain joins TRBV6-5 to TRBJ1-2, with TRBD1 matching 8 bases. Germline trimming cut 2 bases from V and 4 bases from J; bases unmatched to any gene: 9. Germline V CDR1 and CDR2: MNHEY, SVGAGI. The CDR3 is made up of 16 amino acids. The CDR3 reads CASSYSYRGMSYGYTF. Written as DNA, the CDR3 is TGTGCCAGCAGTTACAGCTACAGGGGGATGAGCTATGGCTACACCTTC.

V is TRBV28 and J is TRBJ2-3; no firm D call. The ends were cut back, 4 bases at V and 1 base at J, with 3 bases in the middle. Looked up from germline, CDR1 is MDHEN and CDR2 is SYDVKM. The CDR3 spans 12 residues. The CDR3 is CASSSGTDTQYF. The CDR3 nucleotides read TGTGCCAGCAGTTCGGGCACAGATACGCAGTATTTT.

This sequence joins TRBV7-9 and TRBJ2-7, with D perhaps TRBD1 (5 bases). V was shortened by 5 bases and J by 1 base, with 12 bases between the two germline ends. Looked up from germline, CDR1 is SEHNR and CDR2 is FQNEAQ (reference sequence). This CDR3 spans 14 amino acids. Here the CDR3 reads CASSMTGASYEQYF. The CDR3 DNA follows: TGTGCCAGCAGCATGACTGGGGCATCCTACGAGCAGTACTTC.

The chain uses TRBV10-2 and TRBJ1-4, with D possibly TRBD1 on 5 matching bases. Germline V CDR1 and CDR2: WSHSY, SAAADI. The germline V and J ends were trimmed by 5 bases and 1 base, with 8 bases remaining between them. The CDR3 is 14 amino acids. As DNA, the CDR3 is TGCGCCAGCAGTTCTAGGGGAACTAATGAAAAACTGTTTTTT. Protein sequence: CASSSRGTNEKLFF.

The V call is TRBV5-1, the J call TRBJ2-2, with D maybe TRBD1 (6 bases). Trimming stripped 4 bases from V and 5 bases from J, with 12 bases between. Germline assignment: CDR1 SGHRS and CDR2 YFSETQ. CDR3 length: 14 residues. The DNA of the CDR3 is TGCGCCAGCAGCCAGGGACAAGGGACCGGGGAGCTGTTTTTT. This encodes CASSQGQGTGELFF.

The rearrangement links TRBV5-1 to TRBJ2-3; D is perhaps TRBD2 (5 bases). The CDR3 length is 13 residues. Looked up from germline, CDR1 is SGHRS and CDR2 is YFSETQ. V was trimmed by 4 bases and J by 5 bases, leaving 11 bases between them. Here the CDR3 DNA reads TGCGCCAGCAGCCTCCCGGGGAAAGATACGCAGTATTTT. Its protein product is CASSLPGKDTQYF.

The chain is built from TRBV11-2 and TRBJ2-5, with TRBD2 identical over 11 bases. The V segment lost 6 bases and the J segment 5 bases; nucleotides outside the gene matches: 8. CDR1 is SGHAT, CDR2 FQNNGV, per germline. The CDR3 sequence is 15 residues long. The CDR3 sequence: CASRRLAGLRETQYF. The CDR3 bases are TGTGCCAGCAGGAGACTAGCGGGGTTAAGGGAGACCCAGTACTTC.

This clone was counted once. This chain joins TRBV27 and TRBJ2-2; 9 bases line up with TRBD2. In germline, CDR1 is MNHEY, CDR2 SMNVEV (reference sequence). Germline trimming cut 2 bases from V and 3 bases from J; bases unmatched to any gene: 4. The CDR3 is 16 residues long. The DNA for the CDR3 is TGTGCCAGCAGTTTAGGGAGCGGGGGGCACACCGGGGAGCTGTTTTTT. Translation gives CASSLGSGGHTGELFF.

The rearrangement uses TRBV5-1 and TRBJ2-5; a possible D gene is TRBD2 (7 bases). V lost 0 bases and J 4 bases, leaving 13 bases between the germline ends. The germline CDR1 and CDR2 sequences are SGHRS and YFSETQ. The length of the CDR3 is 15 residues. The CDR3 coding sequence is TGCGCCAGCAGCTTGGAGGGGGGGCGGACAGAGACCCAGTACTTC. Protein sequence: CASSLEGGRTETQYF.

This chain uses TRBV5-4 with TRBJ2-1; a possible D gene is TRBD2 (5 bases). The CDR3 is made up of 13 amino acids. V gave up 0 bases and J gave up 8 bases, with 9 bases separating them. The germline V gene has CDR1 SGHNT and CDR2 YYREEE (reference sequence). The CDR3 nucleotides read TGTGCCAGCAGCTTGGTGGGTAGCGATGAGCAGTTCTTC. As protein: CASSLVGSDEQFF.

This clone was detected only once. The rearrangement links TRBV27 to TRBJ2-2; 8 nucleotides line up with TRBD1. J lost 4 bases, V lost 7 bases, and 8 bases had no gene match. From germline, CDR1 is MNHEY and CDR2 SMNVEV (reference sequence). The CDR3 totals 15 residues. The CDR3, as DNA: TGTGCCAGCACAACGTTGACAGGGGTCACCGGGGAGCTGTTTTTT. It is translated as CASTTLTGVTGELFF.

This chain joins TRBV29-1 and TRBJ1-1, with 10 bases that match TRBD1. Per the germline V gene, CDR1 is SQVTM and CDR2 is ANQGSEA. V gave up 7 bases and J gave up 5 bases; unmatched junction bases: 10. The CDR3 covers 14 residues. In DNA form, the CDR3 reads TGCAGCGCTGGGACGGGACAGGGGTCTACTGAAGCTTTCTTT. It encodes CSAGTGQGSTEAFF.

This sequence joins TRBV30 and TRBJ1-6; D is uncertain. The germline CDR1 and CDR2 sequences are GTSNPN and SVGIG (reference sequence). The CDR3 covers 17 residues. Trimming cost V 0 bases and J 2 bases, with 14 bases left between them. The CDR3 reads CAWSVMNDLAYNSPLHF. CDR3 sequence (DNA): TGTGCCTGGAGTGTAATGAATGACTTAGCCTATAATTCACCCCTCCACTTT.

The gene calls are TRBV19 and TRBJ2-7; TRBD2 agrees at 8 bases. Germline V lookup: CDR1 LNHDA, CDR2 SQIVND (reference sequence). The V and J ends lost 5 bases and 1 base, in that order; junction bases with no gene match: 4. The CDR3 has 14 amino acids. The CDR3: CASSPGLGSYEQYF. CDR3 nucleotide sequence: TGTGCCAGTAGTCCGGGACTAGGGTCCTACGAGCAGTACTTC.

The chain links TRBV7-9 to TRBJ1-5, with 7 bases aligning to TRBD1. There are 13 residues in the CDR3. CDR1 and CDR2 (germline): SEHNR, FQNEAQ (reference sequence). V lost 4 bases and J lost 7; bases outside the gene matches: 4. The CDR3 region is CASSYTGDQPQHF. CDR3 nucleotides: TGTGCCAGCAGCTACACAGGGGACCAGCCCCAGCATTTT.